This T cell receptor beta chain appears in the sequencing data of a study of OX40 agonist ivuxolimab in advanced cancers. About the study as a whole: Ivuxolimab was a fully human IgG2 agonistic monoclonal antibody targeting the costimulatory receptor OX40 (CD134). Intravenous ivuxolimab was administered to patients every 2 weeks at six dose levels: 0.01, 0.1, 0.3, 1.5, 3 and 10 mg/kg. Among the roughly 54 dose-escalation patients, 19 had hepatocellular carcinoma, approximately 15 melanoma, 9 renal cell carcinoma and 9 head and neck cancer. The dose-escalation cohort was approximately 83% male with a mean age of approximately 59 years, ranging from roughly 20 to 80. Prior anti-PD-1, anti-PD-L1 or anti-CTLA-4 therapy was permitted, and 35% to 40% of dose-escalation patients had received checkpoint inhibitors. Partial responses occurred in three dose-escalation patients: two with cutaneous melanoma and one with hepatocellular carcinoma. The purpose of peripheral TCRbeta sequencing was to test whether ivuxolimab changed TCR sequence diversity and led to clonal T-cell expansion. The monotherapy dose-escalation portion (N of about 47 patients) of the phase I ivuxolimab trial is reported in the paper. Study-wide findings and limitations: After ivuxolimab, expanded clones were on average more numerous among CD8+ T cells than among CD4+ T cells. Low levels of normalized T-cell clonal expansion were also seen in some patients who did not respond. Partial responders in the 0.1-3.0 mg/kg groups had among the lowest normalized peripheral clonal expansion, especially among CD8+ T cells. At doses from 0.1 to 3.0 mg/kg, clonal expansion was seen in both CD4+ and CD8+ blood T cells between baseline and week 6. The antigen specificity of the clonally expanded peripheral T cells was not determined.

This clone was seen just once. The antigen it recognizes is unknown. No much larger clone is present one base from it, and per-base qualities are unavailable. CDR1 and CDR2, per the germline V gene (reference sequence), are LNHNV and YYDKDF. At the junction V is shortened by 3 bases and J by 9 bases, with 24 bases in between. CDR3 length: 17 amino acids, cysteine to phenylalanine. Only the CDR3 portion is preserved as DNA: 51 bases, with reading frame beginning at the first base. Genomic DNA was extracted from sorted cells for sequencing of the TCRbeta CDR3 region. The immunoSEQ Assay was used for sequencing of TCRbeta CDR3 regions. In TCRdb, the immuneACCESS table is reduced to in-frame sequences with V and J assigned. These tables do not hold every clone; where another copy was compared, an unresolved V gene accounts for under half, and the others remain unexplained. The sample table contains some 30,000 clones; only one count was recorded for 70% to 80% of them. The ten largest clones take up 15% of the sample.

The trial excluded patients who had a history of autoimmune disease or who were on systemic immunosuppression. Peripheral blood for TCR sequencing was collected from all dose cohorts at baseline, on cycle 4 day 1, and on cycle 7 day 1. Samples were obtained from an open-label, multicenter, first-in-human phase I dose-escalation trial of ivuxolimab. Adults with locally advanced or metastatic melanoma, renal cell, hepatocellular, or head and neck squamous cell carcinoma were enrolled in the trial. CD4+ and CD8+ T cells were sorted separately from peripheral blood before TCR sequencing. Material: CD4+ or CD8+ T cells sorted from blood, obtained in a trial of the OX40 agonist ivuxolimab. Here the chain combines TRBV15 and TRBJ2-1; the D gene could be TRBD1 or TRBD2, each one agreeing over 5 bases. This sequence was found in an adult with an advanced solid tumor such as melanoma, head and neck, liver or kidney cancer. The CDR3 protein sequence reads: CATSSRSVEGRRSEQFF. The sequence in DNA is TGTGCCACCAGCAGCCGATCCGTCGAGGGACGGCGCAGTGAGCAGTTCTTC.